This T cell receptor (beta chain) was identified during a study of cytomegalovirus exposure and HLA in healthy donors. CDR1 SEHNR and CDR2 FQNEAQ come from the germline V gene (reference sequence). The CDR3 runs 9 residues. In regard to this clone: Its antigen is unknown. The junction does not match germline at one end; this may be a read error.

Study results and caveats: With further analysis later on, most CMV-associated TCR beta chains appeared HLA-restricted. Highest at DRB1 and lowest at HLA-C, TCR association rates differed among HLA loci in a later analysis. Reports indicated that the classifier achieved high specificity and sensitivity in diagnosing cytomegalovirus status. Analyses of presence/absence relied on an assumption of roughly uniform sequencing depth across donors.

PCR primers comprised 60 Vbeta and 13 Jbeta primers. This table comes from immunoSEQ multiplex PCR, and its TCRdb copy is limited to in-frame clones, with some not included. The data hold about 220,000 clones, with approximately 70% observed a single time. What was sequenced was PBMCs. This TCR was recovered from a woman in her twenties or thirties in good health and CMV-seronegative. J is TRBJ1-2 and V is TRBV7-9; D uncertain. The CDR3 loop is CSSSFPPAF. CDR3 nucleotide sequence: TGTTCCAGCAGCTTCCCTCCCGCCTTC. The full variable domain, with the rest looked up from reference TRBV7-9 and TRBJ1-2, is DTGVSQNPRHKITKRGQNVTFRCDPISEHNRLYWYRQTLGQGPEFLTYFQNEAQLEKSRLLSDRFSAERPKGSFSTLEIQRTEQGDSAMYLCSSSFPPAFGSGTRLTVV.